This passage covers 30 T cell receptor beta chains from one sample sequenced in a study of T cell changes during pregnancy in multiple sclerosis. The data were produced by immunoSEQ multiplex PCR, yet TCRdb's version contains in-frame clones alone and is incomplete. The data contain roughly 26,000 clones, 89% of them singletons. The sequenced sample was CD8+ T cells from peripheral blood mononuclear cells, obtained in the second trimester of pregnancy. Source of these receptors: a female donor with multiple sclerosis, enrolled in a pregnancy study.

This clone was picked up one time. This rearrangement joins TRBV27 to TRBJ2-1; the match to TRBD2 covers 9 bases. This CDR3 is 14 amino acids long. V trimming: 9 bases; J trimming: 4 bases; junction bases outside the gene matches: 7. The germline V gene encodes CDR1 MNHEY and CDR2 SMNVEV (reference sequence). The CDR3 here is CASPCSGSYNEQFF. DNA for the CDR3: TGTGCCAGTCCGTGTAGCGGGAGTTACAATGAGCAGTTCTTC.

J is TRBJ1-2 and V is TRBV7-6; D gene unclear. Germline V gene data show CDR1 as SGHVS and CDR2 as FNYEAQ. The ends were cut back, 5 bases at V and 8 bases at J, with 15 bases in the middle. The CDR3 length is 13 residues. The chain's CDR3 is CASSPLGGYGYTF. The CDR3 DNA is TGTGCCAGCAGCCCCCTTGGAGGATACGGCTACACCTTC.

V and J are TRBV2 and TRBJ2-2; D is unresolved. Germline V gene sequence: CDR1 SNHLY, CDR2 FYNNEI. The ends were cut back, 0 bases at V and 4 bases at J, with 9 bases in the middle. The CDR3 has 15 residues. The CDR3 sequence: CASSEAPLTTGELFF. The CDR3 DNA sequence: TGTGCCAGCAGTGAAGCGCCCCTAACCACCGGGGAGCTGTTTTTT.

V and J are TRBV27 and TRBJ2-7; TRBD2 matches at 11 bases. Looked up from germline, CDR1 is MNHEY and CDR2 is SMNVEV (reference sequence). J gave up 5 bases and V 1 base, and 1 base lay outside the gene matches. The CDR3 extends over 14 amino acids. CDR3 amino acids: CASSLYSGRDEQYF. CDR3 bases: TGTGCCAGCAGTTTATATAGCGGGAGGGACGAGCAGTACTTC.

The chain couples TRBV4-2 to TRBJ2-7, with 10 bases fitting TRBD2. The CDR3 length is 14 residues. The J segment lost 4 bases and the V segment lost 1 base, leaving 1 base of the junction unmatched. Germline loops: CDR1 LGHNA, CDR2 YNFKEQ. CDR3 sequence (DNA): TGTGCCAGCAGCCAAGTGACTAGCGGGTACGAGCAGTACTTC. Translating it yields CASSQVTSGYEQYF.

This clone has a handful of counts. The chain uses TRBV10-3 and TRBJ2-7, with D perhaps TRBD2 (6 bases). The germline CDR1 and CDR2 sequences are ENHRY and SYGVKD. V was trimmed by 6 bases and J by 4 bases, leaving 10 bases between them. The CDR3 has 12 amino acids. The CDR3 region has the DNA TGTGCCATCAGGGAGGGCCTGTACGAGCAGTACTTC. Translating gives CAIREGLYEQYF.

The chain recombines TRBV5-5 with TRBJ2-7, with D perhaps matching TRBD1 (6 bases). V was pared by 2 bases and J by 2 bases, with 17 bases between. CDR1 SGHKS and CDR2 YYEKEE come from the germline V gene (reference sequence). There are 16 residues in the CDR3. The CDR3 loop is CASSFGQGKMAYEQYF. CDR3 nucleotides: TGTGCCAGCAGCTTTGGTCAGGGGAAGATGGCCTACGAGCAGTACTTC.

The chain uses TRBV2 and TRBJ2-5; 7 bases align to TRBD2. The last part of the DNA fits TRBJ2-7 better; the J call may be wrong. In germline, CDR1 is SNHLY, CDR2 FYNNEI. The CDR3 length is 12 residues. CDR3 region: CASLGGKYEQYF. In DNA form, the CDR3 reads TGTGCCAGCTTGGGGGGGAAGTACGAGCAGTACTTC.

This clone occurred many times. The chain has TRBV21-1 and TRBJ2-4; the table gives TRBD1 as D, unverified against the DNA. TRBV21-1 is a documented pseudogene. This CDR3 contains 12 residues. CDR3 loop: CASKTWKNIQYF. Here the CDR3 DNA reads TGTGCCAGCAAAACATGGAAAAACATTCAGTACTTC.

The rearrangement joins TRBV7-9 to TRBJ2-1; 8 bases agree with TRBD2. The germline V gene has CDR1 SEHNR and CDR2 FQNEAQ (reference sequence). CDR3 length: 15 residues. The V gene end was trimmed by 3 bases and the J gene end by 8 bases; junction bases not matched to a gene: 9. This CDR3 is CASSFGAGGRHEQFF. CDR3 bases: TGTGCCAGCAGCTTCGGGGCGGGAGGTCGGCATGAGCAGTTCTTC.

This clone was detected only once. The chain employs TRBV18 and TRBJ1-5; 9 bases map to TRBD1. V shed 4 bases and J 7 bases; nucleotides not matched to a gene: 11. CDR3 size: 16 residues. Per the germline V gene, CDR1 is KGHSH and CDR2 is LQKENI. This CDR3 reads CASSLYRDRDRQPQHF. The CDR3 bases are TGTGCCAGCTCACTTTATCGGGACAGGGACCGACAGCCCCAGCATTTT.

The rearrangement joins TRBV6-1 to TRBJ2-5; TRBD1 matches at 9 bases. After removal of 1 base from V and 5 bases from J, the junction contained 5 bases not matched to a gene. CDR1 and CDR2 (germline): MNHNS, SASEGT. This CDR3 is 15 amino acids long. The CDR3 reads CASSEGTGDSETQYF. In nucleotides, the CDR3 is TGTGCCAGCAGTGAAGGGACAGGGGATTCGGAGACCCAGTACTTC.

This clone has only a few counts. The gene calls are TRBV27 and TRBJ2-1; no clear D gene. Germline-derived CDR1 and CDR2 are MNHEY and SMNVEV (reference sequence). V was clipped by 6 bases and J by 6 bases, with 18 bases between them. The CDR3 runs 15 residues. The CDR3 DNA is TGTGCCAGCAGCCTGAGCACTGATTCGGGCAATGAGCAGTTCTTC. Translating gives CASSLSTDSGNEQFF.

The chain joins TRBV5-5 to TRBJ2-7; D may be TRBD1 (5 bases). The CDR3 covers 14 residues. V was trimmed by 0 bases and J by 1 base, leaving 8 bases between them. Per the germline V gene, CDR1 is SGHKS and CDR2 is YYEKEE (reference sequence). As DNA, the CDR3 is TGTGCCAGCAGCTTGGTAAGGGGATCCTACGAGCAGTACTTC. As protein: CASSLVRGSYEQYF.

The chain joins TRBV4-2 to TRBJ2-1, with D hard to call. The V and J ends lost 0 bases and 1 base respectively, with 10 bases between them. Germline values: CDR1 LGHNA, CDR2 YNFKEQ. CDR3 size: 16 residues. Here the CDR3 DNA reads TGTGCCAGCAGCCAAGAACTACTGAATTCCTACAATGAGCAGTTCTTC. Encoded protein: CASSQELLNSYNEQFF.

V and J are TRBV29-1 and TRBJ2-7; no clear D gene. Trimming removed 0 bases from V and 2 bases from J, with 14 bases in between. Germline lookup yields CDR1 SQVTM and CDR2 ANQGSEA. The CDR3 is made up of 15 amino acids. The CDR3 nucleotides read TGCAGCGTTGAAGATCAAACTTCTCAAACCTACGAGCAGTACTTC. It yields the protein CSVEDQTSQTYEQYF.

The CDR3 reads CASSPSGTDISGNTIYF. Here the CDR3 DNA reads TGTGCCAGCAGCCCAAGCGGGACCGACATCTCTGGAAACACCATATATTTT. The chain is built from TRBV7-2 and TRBJ1-3; D is possibly TRBD1 (5 bases). Trimming took off 5 bases at V and 0 bases at J, with 17 bases between the two ends. CDR1 is SGHTA, CDR2 FQGNSA, per germline. The CDR3 extends over 17 amino acids.

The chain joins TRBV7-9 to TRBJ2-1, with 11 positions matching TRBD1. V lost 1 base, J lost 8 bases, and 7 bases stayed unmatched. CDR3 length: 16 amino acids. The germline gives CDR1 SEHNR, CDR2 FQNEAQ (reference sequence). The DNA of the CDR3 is TGTGCCAGCAGCTTAGTTCCCGGGACAGGGGGGGATGAGCAGTTCTTC. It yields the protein CASSLVPGTGGDEQFF.

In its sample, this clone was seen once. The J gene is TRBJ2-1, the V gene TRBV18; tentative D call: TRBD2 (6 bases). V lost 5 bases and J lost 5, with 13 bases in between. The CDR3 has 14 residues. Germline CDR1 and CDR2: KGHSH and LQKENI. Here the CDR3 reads CASSDGSLDNEQFF. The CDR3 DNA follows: TGTGCCAGCTCAGACGGGAGTCTGGACAATGAGCAGTTCTTC.

CDR3 in amino acids: CASSPEDRDQETQYF. DNA for the CDR3: TGTGCCAGTAGTCCAGAGGACAGGGACCAAGAGACCCAGTACTTC. J is TRBJ2-5 and V is TRBV19; 8 nucleotides line up with TRBD1. The trim removed 5 bases at V and 0 bases at J, leaving 5 bases unmatched. CDR3 length: 15 amino acids. Germline values: CDR1 LNHDA, CDR2 SQIVND (reference sequence).

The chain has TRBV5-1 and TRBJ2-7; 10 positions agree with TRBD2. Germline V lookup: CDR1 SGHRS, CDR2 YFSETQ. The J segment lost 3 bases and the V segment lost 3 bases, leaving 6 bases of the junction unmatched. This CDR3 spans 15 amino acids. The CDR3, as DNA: TGCGCCAGCAGCTCTATAAGCGGGAGGGTCTACGAGCAGTACTTC. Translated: CASSSISGRVYEQYF.

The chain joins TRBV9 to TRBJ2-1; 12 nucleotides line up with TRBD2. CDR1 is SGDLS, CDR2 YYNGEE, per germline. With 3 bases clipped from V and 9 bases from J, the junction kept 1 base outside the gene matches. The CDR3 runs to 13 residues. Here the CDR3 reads CASSGTSGAEQFF. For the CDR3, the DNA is TGTGCCAGCAGCGGGACTAGCGGGGCTGAGCAGTTCTTC.

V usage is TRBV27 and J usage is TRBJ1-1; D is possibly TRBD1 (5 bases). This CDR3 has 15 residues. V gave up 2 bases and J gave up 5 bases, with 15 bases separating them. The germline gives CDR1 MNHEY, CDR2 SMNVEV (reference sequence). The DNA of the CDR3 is TGTGCCAGCAGTTTAACTTACGGGGGTCGTACTGAAGCTTTCTTT. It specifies CASSLTYGGRTEAFF.

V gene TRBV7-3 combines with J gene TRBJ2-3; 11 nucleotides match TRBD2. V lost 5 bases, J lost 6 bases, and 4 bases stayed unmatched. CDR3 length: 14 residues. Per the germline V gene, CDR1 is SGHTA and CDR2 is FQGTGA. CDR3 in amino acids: CASSRLAGTDTQYF. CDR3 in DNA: TGTGCCAGCAGCCGACTAGCGGGAACTGATACGCAGTATTTT.

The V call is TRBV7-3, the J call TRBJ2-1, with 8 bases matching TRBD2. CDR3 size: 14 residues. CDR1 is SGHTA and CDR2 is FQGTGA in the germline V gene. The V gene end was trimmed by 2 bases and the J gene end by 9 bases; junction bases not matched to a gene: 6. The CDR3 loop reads CASSLGGGSLEQFF. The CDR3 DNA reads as TGTGCCAGCAGCTTAGGCGGGGGGTCCCTTGAGCAGTTCTTC. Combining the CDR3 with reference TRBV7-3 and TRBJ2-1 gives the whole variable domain GAGVSQTPSNKVTEKGKYVELRCDPISGHTALYWYRQSLGQGPEFLIYFQGTGAADDSGLPNDRFFAVRPEGSVSTLKIQRTERGDSAVYLCASSLGGGSLEQFFGPGTRLTVL.

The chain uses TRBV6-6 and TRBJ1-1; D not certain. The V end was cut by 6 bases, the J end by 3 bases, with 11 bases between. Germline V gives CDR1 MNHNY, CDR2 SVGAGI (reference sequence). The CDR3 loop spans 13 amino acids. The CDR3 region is CASSPTRDTEAFF. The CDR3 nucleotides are TGTGCCAGCAGCCCCACACGGGACACTGAAGCTTTCTTT.

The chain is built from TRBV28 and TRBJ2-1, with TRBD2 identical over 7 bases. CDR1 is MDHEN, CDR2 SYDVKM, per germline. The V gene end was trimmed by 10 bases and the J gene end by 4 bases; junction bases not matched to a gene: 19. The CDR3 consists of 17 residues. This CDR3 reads CATLEGGANSYYNEQFF. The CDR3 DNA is TGTGCCACCCTGGAGGGAGGGGCCAACTCCTATTACAATGAGCAGTTCTTC.

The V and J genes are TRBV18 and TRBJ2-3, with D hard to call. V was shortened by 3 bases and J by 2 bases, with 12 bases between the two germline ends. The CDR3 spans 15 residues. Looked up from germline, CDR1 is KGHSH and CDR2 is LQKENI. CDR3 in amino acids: CASSPSGYYTDTQYF. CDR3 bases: TGTGCCAGCTCACCCTCAGGATATTACACAGATACGCAGTATTTT.

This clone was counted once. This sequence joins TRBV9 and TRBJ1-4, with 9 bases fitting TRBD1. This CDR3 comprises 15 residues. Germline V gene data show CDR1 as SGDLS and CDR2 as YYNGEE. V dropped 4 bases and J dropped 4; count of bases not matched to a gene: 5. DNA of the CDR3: TGTGCCAGCAGCCACACAGGGGGCATTAATGAAAAACTGTTTTTT. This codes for CASSHTGGINEKLFF.

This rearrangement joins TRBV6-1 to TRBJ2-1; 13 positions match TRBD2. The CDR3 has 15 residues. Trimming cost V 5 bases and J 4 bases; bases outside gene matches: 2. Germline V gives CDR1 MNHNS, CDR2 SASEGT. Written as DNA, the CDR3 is TGTGCCAGCAGTCAACTAGCGGGAGGGTACAATGAGCAGTTCTTC. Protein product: CASSQLAGGYNEQFF.